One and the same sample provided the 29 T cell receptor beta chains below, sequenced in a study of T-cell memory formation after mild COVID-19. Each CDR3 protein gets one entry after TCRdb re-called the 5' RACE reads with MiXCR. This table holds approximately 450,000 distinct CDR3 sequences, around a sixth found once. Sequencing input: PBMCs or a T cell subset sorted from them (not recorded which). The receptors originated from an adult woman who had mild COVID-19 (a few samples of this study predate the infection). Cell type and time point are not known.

CDR3 DNA sequence: TGTGCCAGCAGTAAGATACAGGGAGGTGAGCAGTTCTTC. It codes for CASSKIQGGEQFF. The V and J genes are TRBV11-1 and TRBJ2-1, with D perhaps given as TRBD1 or TRBD2 (6 bases each). The germline gives CDR1 SGHAT, CDR2 FQDESV (reference sequence). V lost 6 bases and J lost 9, with 15 bases in between. The length of the CDR3 is 13 residues.

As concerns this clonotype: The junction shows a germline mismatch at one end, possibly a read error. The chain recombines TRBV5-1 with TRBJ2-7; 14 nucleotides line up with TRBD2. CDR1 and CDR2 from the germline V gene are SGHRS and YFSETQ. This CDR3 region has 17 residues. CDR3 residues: CASSPGTSGGSSHEQYF. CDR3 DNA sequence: TGCGCCAGCAGCCCCGGGACTAGCGGGGGAAGCTCCCACGAGCAGTACTTC.

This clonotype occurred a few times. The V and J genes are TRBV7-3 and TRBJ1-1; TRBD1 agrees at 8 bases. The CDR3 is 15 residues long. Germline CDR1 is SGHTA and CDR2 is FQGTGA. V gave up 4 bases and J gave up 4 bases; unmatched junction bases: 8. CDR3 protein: CASSSSPGQVTEAFF. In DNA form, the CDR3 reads TGTGCCAGCAGCTCCAGCCCGGGACAGGTCACTGAAGCTTTCTTT.

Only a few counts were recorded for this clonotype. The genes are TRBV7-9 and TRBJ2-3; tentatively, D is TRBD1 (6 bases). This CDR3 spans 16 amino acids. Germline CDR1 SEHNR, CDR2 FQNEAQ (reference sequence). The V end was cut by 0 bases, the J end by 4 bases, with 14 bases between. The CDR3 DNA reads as TGTGCCAGCAGCTTAGCGCGCGCCAGGGGCGCAGATACGCAGTATTTT. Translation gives CASSLARARGADTQYF.

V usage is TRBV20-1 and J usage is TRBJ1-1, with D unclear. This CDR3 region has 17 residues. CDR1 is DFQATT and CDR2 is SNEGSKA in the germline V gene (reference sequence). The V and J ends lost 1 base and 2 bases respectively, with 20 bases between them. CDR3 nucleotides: TGCAGTGCTAGAGGTATGGGCGAATTGGGGATAAACACTGAAGCTTTCTTT. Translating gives CSARGMGELGINTEAFF.

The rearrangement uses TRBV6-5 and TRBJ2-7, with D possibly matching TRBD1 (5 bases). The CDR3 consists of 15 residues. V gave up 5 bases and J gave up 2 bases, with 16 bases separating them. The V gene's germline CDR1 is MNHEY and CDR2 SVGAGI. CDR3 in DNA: TGTGCCAGCAGTGATCGTTTGGACAATCCCTACGAGCAGTACTTC. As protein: CASSDRLDNPYEQYF.

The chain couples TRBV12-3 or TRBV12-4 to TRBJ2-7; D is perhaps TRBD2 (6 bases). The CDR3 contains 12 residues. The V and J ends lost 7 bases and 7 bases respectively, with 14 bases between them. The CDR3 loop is CASTLGGGEQYF. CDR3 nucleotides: TGTGCCAGCACCCTGGGTGGAGGGGAGCAGTACTTC.

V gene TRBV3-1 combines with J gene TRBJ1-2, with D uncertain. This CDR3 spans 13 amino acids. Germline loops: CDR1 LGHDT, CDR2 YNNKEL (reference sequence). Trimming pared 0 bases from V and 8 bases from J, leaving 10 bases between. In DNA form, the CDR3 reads TGTGCCAGCAGCCAAGAGAGGAGTGGCGGCTACACCTTC. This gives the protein CASSQERSGGYTF. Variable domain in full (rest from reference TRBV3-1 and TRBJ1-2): DTAVSQTPKYLVTQMGNDKSIKCEQNLGHDTMYWYKQDSKKFLKIMFSYNNKELIINETVPNRFSPKSPDKAHLNLHINSLELGDSAVYFCASSQERSGGYTFGSGTRLTVV.

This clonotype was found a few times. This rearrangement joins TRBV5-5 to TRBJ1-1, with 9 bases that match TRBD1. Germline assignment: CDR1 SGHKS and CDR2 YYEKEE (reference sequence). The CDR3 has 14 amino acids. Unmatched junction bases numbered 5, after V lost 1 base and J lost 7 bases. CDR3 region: CASSLRTGVNEAFF. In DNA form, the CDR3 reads TGTGCCAGCAGCTTGAGGACAGGGGTTAATGAAGCTTTCTTT.

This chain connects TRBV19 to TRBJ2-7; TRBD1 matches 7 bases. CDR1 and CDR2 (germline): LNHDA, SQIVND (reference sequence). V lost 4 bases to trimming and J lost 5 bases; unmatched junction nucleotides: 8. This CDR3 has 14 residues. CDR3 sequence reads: CASSTDRDSHEQYF. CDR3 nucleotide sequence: TGTGCCAGTAGTACAGACAGGGATTCCCACGAGCAGTACTTC. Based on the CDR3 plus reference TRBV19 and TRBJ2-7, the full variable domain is DGGITQSPKYLFRKEGQNVTLSCEQNLNHDAMYWYRQDPGQGLRLIYYSQIVNDFQKGDIAEGYSVSREKKESFPLTVTSAQKNPTAFYLCASSTDRDSHEQYFGPGTRLTVT.

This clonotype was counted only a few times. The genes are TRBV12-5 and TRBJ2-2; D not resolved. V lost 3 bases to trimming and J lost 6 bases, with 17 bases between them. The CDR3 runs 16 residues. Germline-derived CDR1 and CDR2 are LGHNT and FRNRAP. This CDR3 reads CASGFSTDEEAGELFF. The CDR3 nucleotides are TGTGCTAGTGGTTTTTCCACAGACGAAGAGGCCGGGGAGCTGTTTTTT.

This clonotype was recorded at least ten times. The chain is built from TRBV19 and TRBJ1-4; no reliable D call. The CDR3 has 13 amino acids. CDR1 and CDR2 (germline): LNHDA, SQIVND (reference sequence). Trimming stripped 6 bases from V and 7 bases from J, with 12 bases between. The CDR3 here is CASSSTRGEKLFF. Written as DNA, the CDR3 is TGTGCCAGTAGCTCCACCCGGGGTGAAAAACTGTTTTTT.

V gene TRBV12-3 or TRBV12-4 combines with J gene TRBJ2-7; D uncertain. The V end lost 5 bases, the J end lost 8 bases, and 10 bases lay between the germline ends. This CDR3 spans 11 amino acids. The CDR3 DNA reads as TGTGCCAGCAGTCCCGGGTGGAAGCAGTACTTC. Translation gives CASSPGWKQYF.

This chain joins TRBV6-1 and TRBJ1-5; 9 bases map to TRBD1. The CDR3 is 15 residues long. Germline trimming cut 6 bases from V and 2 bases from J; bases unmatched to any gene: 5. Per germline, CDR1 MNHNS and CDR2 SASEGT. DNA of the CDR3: TGTGCCAGCAGAGACAGGGGGAAGGGCAATCAGCCCCAGCATTTT. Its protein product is CASRDRGKGNQPQHF.

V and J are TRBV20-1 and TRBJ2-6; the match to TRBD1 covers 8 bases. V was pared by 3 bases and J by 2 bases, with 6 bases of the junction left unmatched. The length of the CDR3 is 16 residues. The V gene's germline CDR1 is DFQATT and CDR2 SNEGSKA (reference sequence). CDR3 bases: TGCAGTGCTAGGGACAGGGCAGTCCCTGGGGCCAACGTCCTGACTTTC. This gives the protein CSARDRAVPGANVLTF.

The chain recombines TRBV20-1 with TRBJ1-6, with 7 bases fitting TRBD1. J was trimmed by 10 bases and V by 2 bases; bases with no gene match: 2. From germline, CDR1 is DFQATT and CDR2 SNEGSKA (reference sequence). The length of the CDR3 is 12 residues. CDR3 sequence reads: CSARQGGSPLHF. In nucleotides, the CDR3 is TGCAGTGCTAGACAGGGGGGCTCACCCCTCCACTTT.

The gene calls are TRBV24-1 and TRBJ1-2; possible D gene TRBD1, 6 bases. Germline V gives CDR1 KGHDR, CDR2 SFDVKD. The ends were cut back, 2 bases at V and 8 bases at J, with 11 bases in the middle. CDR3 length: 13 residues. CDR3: CATSDSTGRGYTF. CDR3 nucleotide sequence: TGTGCCACCAGTGATTCCACAGGGCGCGGCTACACCTTC.

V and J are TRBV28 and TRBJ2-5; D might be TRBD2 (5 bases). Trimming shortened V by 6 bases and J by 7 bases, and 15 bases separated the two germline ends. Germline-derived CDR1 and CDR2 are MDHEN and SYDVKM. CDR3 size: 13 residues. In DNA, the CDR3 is TGTGCCAGCAGGAGGACGGCCGGGGTGACCCAGTACTTC. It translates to CASRRTAGVTQYF.

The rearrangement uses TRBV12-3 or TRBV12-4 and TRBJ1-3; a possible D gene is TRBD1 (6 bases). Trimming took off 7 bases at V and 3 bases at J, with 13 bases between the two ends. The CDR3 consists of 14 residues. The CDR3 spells CASIITGSGNTIYF. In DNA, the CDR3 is TGTGCCAGCATCATCACAGGGAGTGGAAACACCATATATTTT.

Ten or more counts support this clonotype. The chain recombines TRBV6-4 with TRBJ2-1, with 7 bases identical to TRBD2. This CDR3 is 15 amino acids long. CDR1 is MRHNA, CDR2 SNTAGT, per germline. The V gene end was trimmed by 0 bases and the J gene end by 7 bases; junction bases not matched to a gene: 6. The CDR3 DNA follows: TGTGCCAGCAGTGACTCTAGGAGGGGAGGGAATGAGCAGTTCTTC. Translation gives CASSDSRRGGNEQFF.

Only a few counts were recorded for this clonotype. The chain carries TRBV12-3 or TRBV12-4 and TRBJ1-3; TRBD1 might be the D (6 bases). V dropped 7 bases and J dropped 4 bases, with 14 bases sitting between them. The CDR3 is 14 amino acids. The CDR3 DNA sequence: TGTGCCAGCAAGTATCGGGGGCCCGGAAACACCATATATTTT. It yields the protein CASKYRGPGNTIYF.

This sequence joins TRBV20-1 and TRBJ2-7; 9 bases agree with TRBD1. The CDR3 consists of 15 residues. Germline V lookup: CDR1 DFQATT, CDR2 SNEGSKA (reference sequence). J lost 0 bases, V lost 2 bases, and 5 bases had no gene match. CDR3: CSARPPGQGSYEQYF. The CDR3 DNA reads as TGCAGTGCTAGACCCCCGGGACAGGGCTCCTACGAGCAGTACTTC.

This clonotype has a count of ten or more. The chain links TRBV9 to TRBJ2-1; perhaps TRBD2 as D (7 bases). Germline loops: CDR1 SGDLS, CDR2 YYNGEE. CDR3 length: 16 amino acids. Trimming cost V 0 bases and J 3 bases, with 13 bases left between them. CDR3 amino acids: CASSVERGALYNEQFF. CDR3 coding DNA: TGTGCCAGCAGCGTAGAACGGGGGGCCCTCTACAATGAGCAGTTCTTC.

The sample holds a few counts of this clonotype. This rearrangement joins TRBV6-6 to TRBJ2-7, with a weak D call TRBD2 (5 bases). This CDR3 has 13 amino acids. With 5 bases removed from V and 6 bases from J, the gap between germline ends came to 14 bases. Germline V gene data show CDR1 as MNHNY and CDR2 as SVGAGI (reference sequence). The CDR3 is CASSVRESFEQYF. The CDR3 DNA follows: TGTGCCAGCAGTGTGAGGGAGTCATTCGAGCAGTACTTC.

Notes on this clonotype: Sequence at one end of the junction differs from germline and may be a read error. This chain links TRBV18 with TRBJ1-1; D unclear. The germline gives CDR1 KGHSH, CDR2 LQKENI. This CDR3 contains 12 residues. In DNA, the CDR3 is TGTGCCAGCTCACCAACTCAGGACGGTGAGGTCTTT. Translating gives CASSPTQDGEVF.

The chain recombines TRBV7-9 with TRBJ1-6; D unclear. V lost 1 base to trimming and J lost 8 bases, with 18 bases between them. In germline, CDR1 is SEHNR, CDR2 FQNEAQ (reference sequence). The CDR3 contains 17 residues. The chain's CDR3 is CASSLEKVGPRDSPLHF. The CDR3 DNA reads TGTGCCAGCAGCTTAGAAAAGGTTGGGCCACGCGATTCACCCCTCCACTTT.

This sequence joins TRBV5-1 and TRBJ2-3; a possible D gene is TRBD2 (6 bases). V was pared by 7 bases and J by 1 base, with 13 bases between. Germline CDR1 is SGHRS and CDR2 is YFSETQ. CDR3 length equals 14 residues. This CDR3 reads CASALTGGTDTQYF. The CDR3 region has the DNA TGCGCCAGCGCGCTAACGGGGGGCACAGATACGCAGTATTTT.

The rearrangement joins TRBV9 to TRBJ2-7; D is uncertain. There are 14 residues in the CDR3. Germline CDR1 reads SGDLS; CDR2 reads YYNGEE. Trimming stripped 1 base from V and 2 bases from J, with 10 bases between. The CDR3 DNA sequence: TGTGCCAGCAGCGTATACGACGGAACCTACGAGCAGTACTTC. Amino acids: CASSVYDGTYEQYF.

CDR3 DNA sequence: TGCGCCAGCCTCGCGAAAGGGCCCGGGGGCAATGAGCAGTTCTTC. Amino acids: CASLAKGPGGNEQFF. The chain links TRBV5-1 to TRBJ2-1, with D perhaps matching TRBD2 (6 bases). V was clipped by 7 bases and J by 6 bases, with 20 bases between them. The CDR3 extends over 15 amino acids. Germline-derived CDR1 and CDR2 are SGHRS and YFSETQ.